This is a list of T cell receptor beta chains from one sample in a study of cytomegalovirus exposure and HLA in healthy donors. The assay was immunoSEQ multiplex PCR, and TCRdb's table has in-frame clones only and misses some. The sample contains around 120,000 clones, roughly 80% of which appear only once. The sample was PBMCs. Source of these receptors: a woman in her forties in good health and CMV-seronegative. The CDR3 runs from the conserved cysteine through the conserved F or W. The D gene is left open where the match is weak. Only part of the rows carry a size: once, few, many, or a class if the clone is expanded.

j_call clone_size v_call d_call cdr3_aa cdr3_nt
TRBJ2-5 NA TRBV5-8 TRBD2 CASSSTSGSRETQYF TGTGCCAGCAGCAGTACTAGCGGGAGTCGAGAGACCCAGTACTTC
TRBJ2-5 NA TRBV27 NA CASRPNSGVQETQYF TGTGCCAGCCGGCCCAATTCGGGAGTACAAGAGACCCAGTACTTC
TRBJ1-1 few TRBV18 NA CASFWEGTNTEAFF TGTGCCAGCTTCTGGGAGGGGACGAACACTGAAGCTTTCTTT
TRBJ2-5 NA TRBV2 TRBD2 CASSETSGSQETQYF TGTGCCAGCAGTGAGACTAGCGGGAGCCAAGAGACCCAGTACTTC
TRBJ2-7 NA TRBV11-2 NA CASSLGQTYEQYF TGTGCCAGCAGCTTAGGTCAGACCTACGAGCAGTACTTC
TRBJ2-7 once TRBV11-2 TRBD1 CASSLKGRLGQGHSYEQYF TGTGCCAGCAGCTTAAAAGGACGACTGGGACAGGGTCATTCCTACGAGCAGTACTTC
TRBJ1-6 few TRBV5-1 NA CASSLAGGVNSPLHF TGCGCCAGCAGCTTGGCCGGGGGGGTTAATTCACCCCTCCACTTT
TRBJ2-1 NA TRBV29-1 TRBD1 CSVKTGQGDNEQFF TGCAGCGTGAAGACAGGCCAGGGGGACAATGAGCAGTTCTTC
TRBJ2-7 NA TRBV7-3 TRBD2 CASSLGGGSYEQYF TGTGCCAGCAGCTTAGGGGGGGGGTCCTACGAGCAGTACTTC
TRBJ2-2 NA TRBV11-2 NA CASWLGWQANTGELFF TGTGCCAGCTGGCTCGGATGGCAGGCGAACACCGGGGAGCTGTTTTTT
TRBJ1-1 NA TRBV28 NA CASVRVNTEAFF TGTGCCAGCGTCAGGGTGAACACTGAAGCTTTCTTT
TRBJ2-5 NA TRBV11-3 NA CASSLGHEQETQYF TGTGCCAGCAGCTTGGGACACGAACAAGAGACCCAGTACTTC
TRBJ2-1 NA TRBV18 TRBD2 CASSPGLAGTNEQFF TGTGCCAGCTCACCGGGGCTAGCGGGTACCAATGAGCAGTTCTTC
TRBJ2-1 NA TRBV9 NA CASSVEPSVGNEQFF TGTGCCAGCAGCGTAGAGCCTAGCGTAGGCAATGAGCAGTTCTTC
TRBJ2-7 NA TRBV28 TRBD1 CASRRHLPGTGTYEQYF TGTGCCAGCCGACGCCACCTCCCCGGGACAGGGACCTACGAGCAGTACTTC
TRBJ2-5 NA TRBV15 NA CATSRQGRNQETQYF TGTGCCACCAGCAGACAGGGGAGAAACCAAGAGACCCAGTACTTC
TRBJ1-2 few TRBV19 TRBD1 CASSIEQGVDYGYTF TGTGCCAGTAGTATTGAGCAGGGGGTCGACTATGGCTACACCTTC
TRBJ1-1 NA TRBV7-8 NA CASSANPTREAFF TGTGCCAGCAGCGCTAATCCCACCCGTGAAGCTTTCTTT
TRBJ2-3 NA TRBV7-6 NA CASSLVRLSSTDTQYF TGTGCCAGCAGCTTAGTAAGACTTTCTAGCACAGATACGCAGTATTTT
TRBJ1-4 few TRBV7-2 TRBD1 CASRQGVAREKLFF TGTGCCAGCAGGCAGGGGGTAGCAAGGGAAAAACTGTTTTTT
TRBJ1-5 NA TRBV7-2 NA CASSFYASDQPQHF TGTGCCAGCAGCTTTTACGCTTCGGATCAGCCCCAGCATTTT
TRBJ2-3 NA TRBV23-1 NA CASSQQCLQGLADTQYF TGCGCCAGCAGTCAACAATGCCTCCAGGGGCTAGCAGATACGCAGTATTTT
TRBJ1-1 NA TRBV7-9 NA CASYPGLAFAEAFF TGTGCCAGCTACCCAGGCTTGGCGTTCGCTGAAGCTTTCTTT
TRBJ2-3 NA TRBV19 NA CATRGGFDVPTQYF TGTGCCACCCGAGGAGGGTTTGACGTCCCTACGCAGTATTTT
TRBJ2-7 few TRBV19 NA CASSPQGSYEQYF TGTGCCAGTAGTCCCCAGGGCTCCTACGAGCAGTACTTC
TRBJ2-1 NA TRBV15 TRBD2 CATSRDRAASGTRASLYNEQFF TGTGCCACCAGCAGAGATAGGGCGGCTAGCGGAACGAGGGCCTCGCTTTACAATGAGCAGTTCTTC
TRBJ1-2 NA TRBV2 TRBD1 CASRGTGGAVYGYTF TGTGCCAGCAGGGGGACAGGGGGCGCGGTCTATGGCTACACCTTC
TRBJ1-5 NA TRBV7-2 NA CASSLVRNQPQHF TGTGCCAGCAGCCTTGTACGGAATCAGCCCCAGCATTTT
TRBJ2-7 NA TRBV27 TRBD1 CASRLRAQGVVQEQYF TGTGCCAGCAGACTCCGCGCCCAGGGGGTAGTCCAAGAGCAGTACTTC
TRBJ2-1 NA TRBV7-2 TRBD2 CASSRTSGYNEQFF TGTGCCAGCAGCCGGACTAGCGGCTACAATGAGCAGTTCTTC
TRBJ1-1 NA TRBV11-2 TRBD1 CASSFQGASAEAFF TGTGCCAGCAGCTTCCAGGGGGCTTCCGCTGAAGCTTTCTTT
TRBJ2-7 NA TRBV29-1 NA CSVEGTSHEQYF TGCAGCGTTGAAGGGACATCCCACGAGCAGTACTTC
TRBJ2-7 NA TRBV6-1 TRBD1 CASSSHRGTSYEQYF TGTGCCAGCAGTTCACACAGGGGGACCTCCTACGAGCAGTACTTC
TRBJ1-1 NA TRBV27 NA CASSSYAQKAFF TGTGCCAGCAGTAGTTACGCCCAGAAAGCTTTCTTT
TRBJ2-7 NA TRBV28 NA CASRLGNYEQYF TGTGCCAGCAGACTAGGTAACTACGAGCAGTACTTC
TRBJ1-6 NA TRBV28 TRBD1 CASSLGQVTSPLHF TGTGCCAGCAGCCTAGGACAGGTTACTTCACCCCTCCACTTT
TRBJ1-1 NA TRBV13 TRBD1 CASSIDRGEAFF TGTGCCAGCAGCATCGACAGGGGTGAAGCTTTCTTT
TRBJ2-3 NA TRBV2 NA CASSPYTDTQYF TGTGCCAGCAGTCCCTACACAGATACGCAGTATTTT
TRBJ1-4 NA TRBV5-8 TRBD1 CASSLRGQGSEKLSF TGTGCCAGCAGCTTGAGGGGACAGGGGTCTGAAAAACTGTCTTTT
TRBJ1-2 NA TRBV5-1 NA CASSLALDSTYGYTF TGCGCCAGCAGCTTGGCCCTGGACAGCACCTATGGCTACACCTTC
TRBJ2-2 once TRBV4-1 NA CASSQVEVTGELFF TGCGCCAGCAGCCAAGTAGAAGTCACCGGGGAGCTGTTTTTT